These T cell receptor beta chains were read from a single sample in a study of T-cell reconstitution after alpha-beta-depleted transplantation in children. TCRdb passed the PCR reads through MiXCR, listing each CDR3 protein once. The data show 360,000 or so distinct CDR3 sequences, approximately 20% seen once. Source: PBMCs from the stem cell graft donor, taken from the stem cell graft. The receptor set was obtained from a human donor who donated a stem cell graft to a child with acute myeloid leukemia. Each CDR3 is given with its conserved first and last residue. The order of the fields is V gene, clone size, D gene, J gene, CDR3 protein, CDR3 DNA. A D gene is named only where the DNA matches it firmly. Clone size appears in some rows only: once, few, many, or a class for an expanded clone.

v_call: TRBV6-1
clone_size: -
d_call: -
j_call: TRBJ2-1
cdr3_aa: CASIGGLGSYNEQFF
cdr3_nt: TGTGCCAGCATCGGTGGTTTGGGCTCCTACAATGAGCAGTTCTTC

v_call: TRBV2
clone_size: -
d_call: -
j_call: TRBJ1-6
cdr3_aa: CASSDLEGPPLHF
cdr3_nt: TGTGCCAGCAGTGATCTCGAGGGGCCACCCCTCCACTTT

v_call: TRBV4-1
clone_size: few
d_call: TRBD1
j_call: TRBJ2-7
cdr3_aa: CASSQDWDRPYEQYF
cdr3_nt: TGCGCCAGCAGCCAAGATTGGGACAGACCCTACGAGCAGTACTTC

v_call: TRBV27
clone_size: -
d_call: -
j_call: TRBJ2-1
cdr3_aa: CASSGGHGYNEQFF
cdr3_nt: TGTGCCAGCAGTGGGGGGCACGGATACAATGAGCAGTTCTTC

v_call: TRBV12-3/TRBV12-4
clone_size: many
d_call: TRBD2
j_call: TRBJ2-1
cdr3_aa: CASSLRASGIYNEQFF
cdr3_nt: TGTGCCAGCAGTTTACGGGCTAGCGGGATCTACAATGAGCAGTTCTTC

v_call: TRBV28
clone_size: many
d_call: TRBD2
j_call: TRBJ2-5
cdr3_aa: CASRFSGEETQYF
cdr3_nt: TGTGCCAGCAGATTCAGCGGGGAGGAGACCCAGTACTTC

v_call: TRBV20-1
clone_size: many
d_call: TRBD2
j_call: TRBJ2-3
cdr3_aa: CSARGESGKGDTQYF
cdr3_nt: TGCAGTGCTAGAGGAGAGAGCGGGAAAGGAGATACGCAGTATTTT

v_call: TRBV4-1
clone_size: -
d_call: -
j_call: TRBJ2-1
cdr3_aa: CASSQDGVAYNEQFF
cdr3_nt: TGCGCCAGCAGCCAGGACGGGGTAGCCTACAATGAGCAGTTCTTC

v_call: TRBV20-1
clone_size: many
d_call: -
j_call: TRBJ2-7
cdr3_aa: CSAQDLAYEQYF
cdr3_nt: TGCAGTGCTCAGGACCTCGCCTACGAGCAGTACTTC

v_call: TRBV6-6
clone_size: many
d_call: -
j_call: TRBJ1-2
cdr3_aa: CASSRGGYGYTF
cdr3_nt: TGTGCCAGCAGTCGGGGAGGCTATGGCTACACCTTC

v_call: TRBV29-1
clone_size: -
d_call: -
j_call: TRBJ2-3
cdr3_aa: CSVAAPLTDTQYF
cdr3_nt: TGCAGCGTTGCGGCGCCTCTAACAGATACGCAGTATTTT

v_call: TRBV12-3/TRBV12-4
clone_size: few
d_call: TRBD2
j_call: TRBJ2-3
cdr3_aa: CASLRRTSVKDTQYF
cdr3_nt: TGTGCCAGCCTCCGAAGGACTAGCGTAAAAGATACGCAGTATTTT

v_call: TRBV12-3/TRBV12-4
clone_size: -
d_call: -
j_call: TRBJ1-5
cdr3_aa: CASSFGTANQPQHF
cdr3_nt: TGTGCCAGCAGTTTCGGTACAGCGAATCAGCCCCAGCATTTT

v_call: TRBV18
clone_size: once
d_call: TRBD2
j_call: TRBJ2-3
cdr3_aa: CASSRRLAGGSSTDTQYF
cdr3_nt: TGTGCCAGCTCTCGGCGTCTAGCGGGAGGTTCTAGCACAGATACGCAGTATTTT

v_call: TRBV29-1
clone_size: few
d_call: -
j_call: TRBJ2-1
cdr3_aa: CSGRGGGSYNEQFF
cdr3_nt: TGCAGCGGGCGGGGAGGCGGATCCTACAATGAGCAGTTCTTC

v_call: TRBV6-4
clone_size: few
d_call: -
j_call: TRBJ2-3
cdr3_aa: CASSDSSGSALNTQYF
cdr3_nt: TGTGCCAGCAGTGACTCGTCAGGGAGTGCATTAAATACGCAGTATTTT

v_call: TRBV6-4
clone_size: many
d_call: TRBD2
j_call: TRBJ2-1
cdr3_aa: CASSAPGLTSDNEQFF
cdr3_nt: TGTGCCAGCAGTGCTCCGGGACTAACCTCAGACAATGAGCAGTTCTTC